This TCR beta chain was sequenced during a study of glioma-infiltrating T cells. Amplification of TCR alpha and beta CDR3 regions from RNA used iRepertoire nested multiplex PCR. MiXCR, run by TCRdb on the multiplex PCR reads, gives a single entry per CDR3 protein. The data contain around 350,000 distinct CDR3 sequences, more than 35% of them singletons. Study findings and constraints: Shared blood CDR3 signature motifs marked patients with low tissue-blood divergence. Non-neoplastic patients had below-expected tissue-blood divergence, while all gliomas exceeded expectation. Only very few CDR3 sequences appeared in both tissue and blood.

Turning to this clonotype: Its antigen remains unknown. Since no conserved phenylalanine or tryptophan closes the CDR3, a read error is the likely cause. The DNA is omitted, as the CDR3 cannot be located on it reliably, and the CDR3 follows TCRdb's listing.

The CDR3 has 14 residues if both end residues are counted. Germline values: CDR1 MNHEY, CDR2 SVGEGT. J is TRBJ2-5 and V is TRBV6-2 or TRBV6-3; TRBD2, the table's D call, lacks a check against the DNA. The sample consisted of glioma tissue, nonneoplastic brain tissue, or PBMCs (not recorded which). The receptor's source is a human donor with low-grade glioma or glioblastoma, undergoing nonglioma brain surgery, or in good health (not recorded which). The CDR3 sequence: CAMRPGYDEETQCS.